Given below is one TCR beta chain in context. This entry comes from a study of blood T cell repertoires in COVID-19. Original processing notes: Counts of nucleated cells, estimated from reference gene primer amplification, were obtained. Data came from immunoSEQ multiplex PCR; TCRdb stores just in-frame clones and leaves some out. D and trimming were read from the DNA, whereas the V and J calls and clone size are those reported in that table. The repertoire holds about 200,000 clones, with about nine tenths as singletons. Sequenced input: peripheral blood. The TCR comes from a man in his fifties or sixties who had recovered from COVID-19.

The DNA of the CDR3 is TGTGCCAGCAGCCCGTCGATGGGACAGTCCTATGGCTACACCTTC. Its translation is CASSPSMGQSYGYTF. The chain combines TRBV28 with TRBJ1-2; 7 bases fit TRBD1. J gave up 4 bases and V 6 bases, and 11 bases lay outside the gene matches. Germline assignment: CDR1 MDHEN and CDR2 SYDVKM. This CDR3 has 15 residues.